This is a list of T cell receptor beta chains from one sample in a study of blood T cell repertoires in COVID-19. The method was immunoSEQ multiplex PCR; TCRdb's version includes in-frame clones alone and lacks a portion of them. The table records about 200,000 clones, 86% of them present only once. Sequencing was carried out using peripheral blood. These receptor sequences come from a woman aged 50 to 60 with COVID-19, enrolled during active disease. Each CDR3 is given with its conserved first and last residue.

J gene: TRBJ2-3
V gene: TRBV14
CDR3 protein: CASSQAATDTQYF

J gene: TRBJ1-5
V gene: TRBV19
CDR3 protein: CASSRNPGQGSNQPQHF

J gene: TRBJ2-3
V gene: TRBV10-3
CDR3 protein: CATTEGAPFLQYF

J gene: TRBJ2-4
V gene: TRBV14
CDR3 protein: CASSQEAAGYF

J gene: TRBJ2-5
V gene: TRBV5-1
CDR3 protein: CASSLGTALGTQYF

J gene: TRBJ2-1
V gene: TRBV19
CDR3 protein: CASSTHRTGGDEQFF

J gene: TRBJ2-7
V gene: TRBV6-4
CDR3 protein: CASVPTGGNEQYF

J gene: TRBJ1-4
V gene: TRBV6-4
CDR3 protein: CARYPGQGTNEKLFF

J gene: TRBJ2-7
V gene: TRBV29-1
CDR3 protein: CSVRDPPSYEQYF

J gene: TRBJ2-2
V gene: TRBV29-1
CDR3 protein: CSATGDTGELFF

J gene: TRBJ2-5
V gene: TRBV5-1
CDR3 protein: CASSLAGEEETQYF

J gene: TRBJ2-5
V gene: TRBV7-2
CDR3 protein: CASSYRVQETQYF

J gene: TRBJ2-3
V gene: TRBV3-1/TRBV3-2
CDR3 protein: CASSQDEAGAGDTQYF

J gene: TRBJ1-6
V gene: TRBV3-1/TRBV3-2
CDR3 protein: CASSTGTANSPLHF

J gene: TRBJ1-1
V gene: TRBV11-2
CDR3 protein: CASSLAGRLNTEAFF

J gene: TRBJ2-3
V gene: TRBV19
CDR3 protein: CASSIEQGHTDTQYF

J gene: TRBJ1-1
V gene: TRBV30
CDR3 protein: CAWSPMTGMNTEAFF

J gene: TRBJ2-7
V gene: TRBV15
CDR3 protein: CATSPRGLLTYEQYF

J gene: TRBJ1-6
V gene: TRBV5-4
CDR3 protein: CASSPRRTGDSPLHF

J gene: TRBJ1-2
V gene: TRBV3-1/TRBV3-2
CDR3 protein: CASRQGEANYGYTF

J gene: TRBJ2-7
V gene: TRBV7-3
CDR3 protein: CASSLSPDNEQYF

J gene: TRBJ1-3
V gene: TRBV11-2
CDR3 protein: CASSPRPGSILPTGNTIYF

J gene: TRBJ1-1
V gene: TRBV11-2
CDR3 protein: CASSPRGGWGGVNTEAFF

J gene: TRBJ2-2
V gene: TRBV5-4
CDR3 protein: CASSSSGGAVTGELFF

J gene: TRBJ1-1
V gene: TRBV6-5
CDR3 protein: CASRIAAQGGAFF

J gene: TRBJ2-5
V gene: TRBV28
CDR3 protein: CASSSFKGLSAQYF

J gene: TRBJ2-3
V gene: TRBV11-2
CDR3 protein: CASSTPSGGPLGTDTQYF

J gene: TRBJ1-2
V gene: TRBV15
CDR3 protein: CATSFTGVIYGYTF

J gene: TRBJ1-6
V gene: TRBV6-5
CDR3 protein: CASSTDSISPLHF

J gene: TRBJ1-2
V gene: TRBV7-8
CDR3 protein: CASSPGAQNYGYTF

J gene: TRBJ1-4
V gene: TRBV5-5
CDR3 protein: CASSQFPGLNEKLFF

J gene: TRBJ2-5
V gene: TRBV6-5
CDR3 protein: CASRRGRETQYF

J gene: TRBJ1-5
V gene: TRBV5-6
CDR3 protein: CASSLGDRGNQPQHF

J gene: TRBJ2-5
V gene: TRBV12-5
CDR3 protein: CASGLGQQETQYF

J gene: TRBJ2-5
V gene: TRBV6-5
CDR3 protein: CASSRTPAEQETQYF

J gene: TRBJ2-5
V gene: TRBV7-2
CDR3 protein: CASSLERVDSKETQYF

J gene: TRBJ2-6
V gene: TRBV10-3
CDR3 protein: CAISSGGGANVLTF

J gene: TRBJ1-1
V gene: TRBV19
CDR3 protein: CASSILGGTMNTEAFF

J gene: TRBJ1-1
V gene: TRBV3-1/TRBV3-2
CDR3 protein: CASSQRVMNTEAFF

J gene: TRBJ1-4
V gene: TRBV27
CDR3 protein: CASSPLRGLTGLKENEKLFF